The source of this T cell receptor beta chain is a study of T cells in localized non-small cell lung cancer. The uninvolved lung lay at least 2 cm from the tumor margin and lacked atypia. TCRdb's copy holds only in-frame clones and misses some; the assay was immunoSEQ multiplex PCR. This repertoire shows approximately 1,300 clones, approximately 24% found once; its top ten account for about a quarter. Broader study findings: It was uninvolved adjacent lung that showed the highest T cell clonality, exceeding tumor. Owing to sequencing of a solitary tumor region, heterogeneity cannot be discounted. Appearance in adjacent lung was seen for a median about 58 of the top 100 tumor clones.

This CDR3 contains 14 residues. The germline gives CDR1 SGHNT, CDR2 YENEEA. V was shortened by 0 bases and J by 10 bases, with 13 bases between the two germline ends. As concerns this clone: What it binds is not known.

The sequence derives from a male donor at least 60 years old with stage I lung adenocarcinoma. The specimen was normal lung tissue next to the tumor, collected before any cancer treatment. The J gene is TRBJ2-1, the V gene TRBV11-3, with a possible D match to TRBD2 (5 bases). The CDR3, as DNA: TGTGCCAGCAGCTTAGACAGAGGGCTAGCCGAGCAGTTCTTC. Translated: CASSLDRGLAEQFF.